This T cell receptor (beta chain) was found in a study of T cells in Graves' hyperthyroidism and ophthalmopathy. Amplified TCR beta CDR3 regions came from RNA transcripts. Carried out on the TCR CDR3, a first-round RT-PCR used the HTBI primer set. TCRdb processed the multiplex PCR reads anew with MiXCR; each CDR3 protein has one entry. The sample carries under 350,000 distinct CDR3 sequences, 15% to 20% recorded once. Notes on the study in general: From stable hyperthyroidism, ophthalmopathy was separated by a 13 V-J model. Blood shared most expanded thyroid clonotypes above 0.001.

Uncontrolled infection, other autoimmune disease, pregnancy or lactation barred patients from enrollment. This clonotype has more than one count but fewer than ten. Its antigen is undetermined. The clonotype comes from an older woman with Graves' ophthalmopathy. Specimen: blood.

CDR3 protein: CASRRGDSSQPQHF. CDR3 in DNA: TGTGCCAGTAGAAGGGGGGACAGTAGTCAGCCCCAGCATTTT. The chain carries TRBV19 and TRBJ1-5; TRBD1 matches 7 bases. CDR3 size: 14 residues. The germline V gene has CDR1 LNHDA and CDR2 SQIVND (reference sequence). V dropped 6 bases and J dropped 6; count of bases not matched to a gene: 8.